Included here is one TCR beta chain sequence, with context. Its antigen has not been determined. Base qualities were left out, and no much larger clone turns up one base away. This sample is drawn from a study of blood T cell repertoires in COVID-19 (TCRdb year 2020). The study in broad terms: The collaborator samples originated in the United States, Italy and Spain and spanned the acute and convalescent phases of COVID-19. The material from the prospective study consisted of cDNA or gDNA derived from T cells, B-cell-depleted T cells, or PBMCs. The dataset comprised deeply sampled blood TCRbeta repertoires from subjects exposed to, actively infected with, or recovered from COVID-19. A freely available public database, intended as a resource for researchers studying the immune response to SARS-CoV-2, is where the repertoires were released. The samples were drawn from two sources: the first 160 participants of the ongoing ImmuneRACE study, and 1,000 to 1,500 subjects contributed by 6 global collaborators. The sample metadata nearly always contained a de-identified subject ID, COVID-19 status, age in years and sex. Where available, HLA class I and class II types were obtained from metadata supplied by the sample provider rather than from assay-based typing. The full study reports these points: The quantity of clinical and demographic metadata differed by source and by participant and was supplied without curation.

Collaborating institutions collected whole blood in K2EDTA tubes following their own protocols. For TCRbeta analysis, collaborator samples were shipped as frozen whole blood, as isolated PBMCs, or as DNA extracted from either sample type. Taken from cysteine to phenylalanine, the CDR3 has 13 residues. CDR3 DNA is the only sequence kept; it has 39 bases, read in frame from the first base. Looking up the germline V gene yields CDR1 KGHSH and CDR2 LQKENI. V loses 3 bases, J loses 8 bases, and the germline ends lie 11 bases apart. The immunoSEQ Assay, a bias-controlled multiplex PCR, was used to amplify TCRbeta CDR3 regions from genomic DNA. Concerning the study's data processing: Within the assay, amplification of reference gene primers was used to estimate how many nucleated cells each sample contained. To quantify the absolute abundance of each unique TCRbeta CDR3 rearrangement, sequence reads were collapsed and filtered. For each sample, productive Simpson clonality was calculated by taking the square root of Simpson's diversity index across productive rearrangements. Sourced from immuneACCESS, this table was stored by TCRdb with only in-frame sequences that have V and J called. A share of the clones is absent; for the studies checked, an unresolved V gene accounts for under half, and the remainder has no known explanation. Clone size and the V and J calls come from that table; the DNA yielded D and trimming. This sample is represented by more than 95,000 clones; approximately 80% of them were singletons. Over 20% of the sample rests with the top ten.

The sample comprised peripheral blood. This receptor was taken from a man aged 60 to 69 with acute or convalescent COVID-19. The sequence joins TRBV18 to TRBJ2-1; tentative D gene TRBD2, with 6 bases matching. This receptor has the CDR3 CASSPRRGDEQFF. The sequenced DNA: TGTGCCAGCTCACCCCGGAGGGGCGATGAGCAGTTCTTC.